A selection of T cell receptor beta chains follows, all from one sample in a study of response to subunit inactivated influenza vaccine. One entry per CDR3 protein results from TCRdb running MiXCR on the RT-PCR reads. The data show 280,000 or so distinct CDR3 sequences, roughly a fifth seen once. The sequencing used PBMCs from blood, collected around 22 months after vaccination. The receptors originated from a man aged 50 to 69 who received an inactivated influenza vaccine. The CDR3 runs from the conserved cysteine through the conserved F or W. D genes are given only for firm matches. Where a row states a size, it is once, few, many or the class of an expanded clone; other rows omit it.

clone_size | j_call | v_call | d_call | cdr3_aa | cdr3_nt
NA | TRBJ2-7 | TRBV20-1 | TRBD2 | CSIYPGLAGEVSYEQYF | TGCAGTATCTACCCGGGACTAGCGGGAGAAGTTTCCTACGAGCAGTACTTC
NA | TRBJ1-5 | TRBV2 | NA | CASARHGTNQPQHF | TGTGCCAGCGCAAGACACGGGACAAATCAGCCCCAGCATTTT
many | TRBJ1-1 | TRBV19 | NA | CASTTKRNSVNTEAFF | TGTGCCAGCACGACAAAGCGTAATTCCGTGAACACTGAAGCTTTCTTT
NA | TRBJ2-7 | TRBV20-1 | NA | CSPENRENYEQYF | TGCAGTCCTGAAAACAGGGAAAACTACGAGCAGTACTTC
NA | TRBJ1-4 | TRBV12-3/TRBV12-4 | TRBD1 | CASSATLGQGVEKLFF | TGTGCCAGCAGCGCAACCCTGGGACAGGGGGTTGAAAAACTGTTTTTT
many | TRBJ1-1 | TRBV20-1 | NA | CSARVRDTEAFF | TGCAGTGCTAGGGTCCGCGACACTGAAGCTTTCTTT
NA | TRBJ2-1 | TRBV7-9 | TRBD1 | CASSLEQGAREQFF | TGTGCCAGCAGCTTAGAACAGGGGGCAAGGGAGCAGTTCTTC
few | TRBJ1-4 | TRBV7-6 | NA | CASSSNPGSDEKLFF | TGTGCCAGCAGCAGTAACCCCGGATCTGATGAAAAACTGTTTTTT
NA | TRBJ2-4 | TRBV4-1 | NA | CASSQVSQGGIQYF | TGCGCCAGCAGCCAAGTCTCACAGGGAGGCATTCAGTACTTC
few | TRBJ2-3 | TRBV28 | TRBD1 | CASSSWTGALSDTQYF | TGTGCCAGCAGTTCCTGGACAGGGGCGCTCTCAGATACGCAGTATTTT
few | TRBJ1-2 | TRBV20-1 | NA | CSALGWGHGYTF | TGCAGTGCTCTCGGGTGGGGTCATGGCTACACCTTC
many | TRBJ1-1 | TRBV5-1 | NA | CASSLDGGYTEAFF | TGCGCCAGCAGCTTGGATGGGGGCTACACTGAAGCTTTCTTT
few | TRBJ1-1 | TRBV20-1 | TRBD1 | CSASRPDRVNTEAFF | TGCAGTGCTAGCCGCCCGGACAGGGTGAACACTGAAGCTTTCTTT
NA | TRBJ2-7 | TRBV6-5 | NA | CASSYSLGSDEQYF | TGTGCCAGCAGTTACTCTCTGGGTTCGGACGAGCAGTACTTC
many | TRBJ1-1 | TRBV18 | NA | CASSPEINTEAFF | TGTGCCAGCTCACCAGAAATTAACACTGAAGCTTTCTTT
NA | TRBJ2-5 | TRBV7-9 | NA | CASSVTALETQYF | TGTGCCAGCAGCGTTACAGCGCTGGAGACCCAGTACTTC
few | TRBJ2-2 | TRBV7-6 | TRBD2 | CASSFLTGLGNTGELFF | TGTGCCAGCAGCTTCCTGACGGGACTAGGGAACACCGGGGAGCTGTTTTTT
NA | TRBJ1-3 | TRBV25-1 | NA | CASSEMPSGNTIYF | TGTGCCAGCAGTGAGATGCCCTCTGGAAACACCATATATTTT
few | TRBJ2-2 | TRBV29-1 | TRBD2 | CSASGSNTGELFF | TGCAGCGCTAGCGGGAGCAACACCGGGGAGCTGTTTTTT
few | TRBJ2-7 | TRBV20-1 | TRBD1 | CSANSGTGSSYEQYF | TGCAGTGCCAACAGCGGGACAGGGTCCTCCTACGAGCAGTACTTC
NA | TRBJ1-2 | TRBV20-1 | TRBD1 | CSAREPGQDLYGYTF | TGCAGTGCTAGAGAACCGGGACAGGACCTATATGGCTACACCTTC
few | TRBJ2-1 | TRBV7-3 | TRBD2 | CASSPGLAGASEQFF | TGTGCCAGCAGCCCAGGACTAGCGGGAGCCTCGGAGCAGTTCTTC
NA | TRBJ2-3 | TRBV15 | NA | CATSRGVEGRGTDTQYF | TGTGCCACCAGCAGAGGAGTGGAAGGCAGGGGAACAGATACGCAGTATTTT
few | TRBJ1-5 | TRBV3-1 | NA | CASSQLGPNNQPQHF | TGTGCCAGCAGCCAACTTGGACCGAACAATCAGCCCCAGCATTTT
once | TRBJ2-4 | TRBV2 | NA | CASSEEGGGPNIQYF | TGTGCCAGCAGTGAAGAAGGTGGGGGCCCAAACATTCAGTACTTC
NA | TRBJ1-5 | TRBV12-5 | NA | CASGQGIGPQHF | TGTGCTAGTGGACAGGGTATAGGTCCCCAGCATTTT
many | TRBJ1-3 | TRBV10-3 | NA | CATNLGDSGNTIYF | TGTGCCACTAACTTAGGAGACTCTGGAAACACCATATATTTT
few | TRBJ1-5 | TRBV5-8 | TRBD1 | CASSQGQVSNQPQHF | TGTGCCAGCAGCCAGGGACAGGTTAGCAATCAGCCCCAGCATTTT
NA | TRBJ2-7 | TRBV5-6 | TRBD2 | CASSFSGGSYEQYF | TGTGCCAGCAGCTTTAGCGGGGGGAGCTACGAGCAGTACTTC
few | TRBJ1-3 | TRBV12-3/TRBV12-4 | NA | CASKTDSGNTIYF | TGTGCCAGCAAGACAGACTCTGGAAACACCATATATTTT
many | TRBJ1-1 | TRBV11-1 | NA | CASSQTPGKNTEAFF | TGTGCCAGCAGCCAAACCCCAGGGAAGAACACTGAAGCTTTCTTT
few | TRBJ1-3 | TRBV7-6 | NA | CASSTRGSGNTIYF | TGTGCCAGCAGCACCCGGGGCTCTGGAAACACCATATATTTT
NA | TRBJ2-7 | TRBV12-3/TRBV12-4 | NA | CASSTDAAYEQYF | TGTGCCAGCAGTACGGACGCCGCCTACGAGCAGTACTTC
NA | TRBJ1-4 | TRBV6-1 | NA | CASSEAPGEEKLFF | TGTGCCAGCAGTGAAGCCCCTGGGGAGGAAAAACTGTTTTTT
NA | TRBJ1-1 | TRBV29-1 | NA | CSVVGTWEAFF | TGCAGCGTTGTGGGGACCTGGGAAGCTTTCTTT
few | TRBJ2-1 | TRBV5-5 | TRBD2 | CASSLLAGGNEQFF | TGTGCCAGCAGCTTACTAGCGGGGGGCAATGAGCAGTTCTTC
few | TRBJ1-1 | TRBV5-1 | TRBD1 | CASSSSGGLRNTEAFF | TGCGCCAGCAGCTCCTCAGGGGGCCTACGGAACACTGAAGCTTTCTTT
few | TRBJ2-3 | TRBV20-1 | TRBD2 | CSARDPGLGTQYF | TGCAGTGCTAGAGATCCTGGACTAGGTACGCAGTATTTT
few | TRBJ1-5 | TRBV7-8 | NA | CASGPLRGQHQPQHF | TGTGCCAGCGGCCCACTTAGGGGTCAGCATCAGCCCCAGCATTTT
many | TRBJ2-5 | TRBV21-1 | NA | CASSGTDSQETQYF | TGTGCCAGCAGCGGAACGGACAGTCAAGAGACCCAGTACTTC
few | TRBJ2-1 | TRBV6-1 | NA | CASSEGATSYNEQFF | TGTGCCAGCAGTGAAGGGGCTACCTCCTACAATGAGCAGTTCTTC
NA | TRBJ1-1 | TRBV18 | NA | CASSPQQNTEAFF | TGTGCCAGCTCACCACAACAGAACACTGAAGCTTTCTTT
few | TRBJ2-3 | TRBV24-1 | TRBD1 | CATSDSPAWDSRDTQYF | TGTGCCACCAGTGATTCCCCCGCGTGGGACAGTAGAGATACGCAGTATTTT
NA | TRBJ1-5 | TRBV6-4 | NA | CASSDSAGYSNQPQHF | TGTGCCAGCAGTGACTCTGCAGGCTATAGCAATCAGCCCCAGCATTTT
few | TRBJ1-2 | TRBV7-2 | NA | CASSAHYGYTF | TGTGCCAGCAGCGCTCACTATGGCTACACCTTC
NA | TRBJ2-3 | TRBV27 | NA | CASSLSWAGTDTQYF | TGTGCCAGCAGTTTATCTTGGGCGGGGACAGATACGCAGTATTTT
NA | TRBJ1-5 | TRBV12-3/TRBV12-4 | TRBD1 | CASRWTGPRDSSNQPQHF | TGTGCCAGCAGATGGACAGGGCCCAGGGACAGTAGCAATCAGCCCCAGCATTTT
many | TRBJ2-4 | TRBV27 | TRBD1 | CASSPGTVTPLAKNIQYF | TGTGCCAGCAGCCCCGGGACAGTGACTCCTCTAGCCAAAAACATTCAGTACTTC
few | TRBJ1-5 | TRBV9 | NA | CASSSGDTYNQPQHF | TGTGCCAGCAGCAGCGGGGACACTTACAATCAGCCCCAGCATTTT
few | TRBJ1-5 | TRBV11-2 | TRBD1 | CASSPGTGGVYSNQPQHF | TGTGCCAGCAGCCCCGGGACAGGGGGCGTCTATAGCAATCAGCCCCAGCATTTT
NA | TRBJ1-4 | TRBV25-1 | TRBD1 | CASSDSQGAHRGEKLFF | TGTGCCAGCAGTGACAGTCAGGGGGCCCATCGGGGTGAAAAACTGTTTTTT
few | TRBJ2-3 | TRBV14 | TRBD2 | CASSQPRGGATDTQYF | TGTGCCAGCAGCCAACCCCGGGGGGGGGCAACAGATACGCAGTATTTT
NA | TRBJ2-1 | TRBV5-1 | NA | CASATSGSSYNEQFF | TGCGCCAGCGCCACCAGCGGGTCTTCCTACAATGAGCAGTTCTTC
few | TRBJ2-5 | TRBV29-1 | NA | CSVAAGETQYF | TGCAGCGTGGCGGCGGGGGAGACCCAGTACTTC
few | TRBJ2-5 | TRBV20-1 | NA | CSARDGLETQYF | TGCAGTGCTAGAGACGGCTTGGAGACCCAGTACTTC